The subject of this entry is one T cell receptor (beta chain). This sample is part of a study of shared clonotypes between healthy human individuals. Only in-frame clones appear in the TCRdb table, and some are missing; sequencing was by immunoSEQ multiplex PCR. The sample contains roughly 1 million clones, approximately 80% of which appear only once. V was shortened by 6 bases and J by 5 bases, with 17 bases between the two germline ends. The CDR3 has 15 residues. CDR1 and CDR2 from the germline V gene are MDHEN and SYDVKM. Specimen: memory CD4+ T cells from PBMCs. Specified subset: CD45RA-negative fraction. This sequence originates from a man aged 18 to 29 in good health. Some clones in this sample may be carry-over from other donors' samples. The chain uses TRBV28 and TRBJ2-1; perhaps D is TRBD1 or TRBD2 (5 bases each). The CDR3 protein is CASSLGGILDNEQFF. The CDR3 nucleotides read TGTGCCAGCAGCCTTGGGGGTATCTTAGACAATGAGCAGTTCTTC.